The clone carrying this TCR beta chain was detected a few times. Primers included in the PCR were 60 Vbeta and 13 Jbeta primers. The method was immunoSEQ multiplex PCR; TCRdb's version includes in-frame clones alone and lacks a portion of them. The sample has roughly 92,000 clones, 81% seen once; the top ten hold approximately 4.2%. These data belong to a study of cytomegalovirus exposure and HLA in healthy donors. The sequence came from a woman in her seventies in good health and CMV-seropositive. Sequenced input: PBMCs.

This CDR3 reads CASSVTAYEQYF. For the CDR3, the DNA is TGTGCCAGCAGCGTAACAGCCTACGAGCAGTACTTC. The rearrangement uses TRBV5-4 and TRBJ2-7; D is unclear. V was pared by 4 bases and J by 2 bases, with 7 bases between. CDR1 and CDR2 from the germline V gene are SGHNT and YYREEE (reference sequence). The CDR3 loop spans 12 amino acids.